The clone carrying this TCR beta chain was seen at least ten times. The sample is drawn from a study of cytomegalovirus exposure and HLA in healthy donors. The table came from immunoSEQ multiplex PCR; TCRdb's copy has only in-frame clones and leaves some out. The sample consists of some 100,000 clones, 88% of them appearing once. The TCR comes from a man younger than 35 in good health and CMV-seronegative. The specimen sequenced was PBMCs.

CDR3 amino acids: CASRGHLQETQYF. Written as DNA, the CDR3 is TGTGCCAGCAGGGGACACCTCCAAGAGACCCAGTACTTC. The chain combines TRBV27 with TRBJ2-5, with TRBD1 as a possible D gene (6 bases). V was shortened by 6 bases and J by 1 base, with 9 bases between the two germline ends. CDR3 length equals 13 residues. Germline lookup yields CDR1 MNHEY and CDR2 SMNVEV (reference sequence).